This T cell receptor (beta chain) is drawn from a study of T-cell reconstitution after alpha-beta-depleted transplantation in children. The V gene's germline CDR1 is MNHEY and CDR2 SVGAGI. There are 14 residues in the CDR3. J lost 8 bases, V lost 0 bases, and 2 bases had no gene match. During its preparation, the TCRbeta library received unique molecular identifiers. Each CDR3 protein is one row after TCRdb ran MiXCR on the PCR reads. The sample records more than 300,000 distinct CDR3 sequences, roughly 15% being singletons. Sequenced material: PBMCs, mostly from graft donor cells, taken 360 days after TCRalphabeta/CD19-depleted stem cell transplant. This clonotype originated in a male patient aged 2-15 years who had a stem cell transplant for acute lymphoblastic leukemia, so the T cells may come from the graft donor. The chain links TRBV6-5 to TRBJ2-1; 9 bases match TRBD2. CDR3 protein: CASSYSSGSDEQFF. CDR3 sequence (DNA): TGTGCCAGCAGTTACTCTAGCGGGAGTGATGAGCAGTTCTTC.